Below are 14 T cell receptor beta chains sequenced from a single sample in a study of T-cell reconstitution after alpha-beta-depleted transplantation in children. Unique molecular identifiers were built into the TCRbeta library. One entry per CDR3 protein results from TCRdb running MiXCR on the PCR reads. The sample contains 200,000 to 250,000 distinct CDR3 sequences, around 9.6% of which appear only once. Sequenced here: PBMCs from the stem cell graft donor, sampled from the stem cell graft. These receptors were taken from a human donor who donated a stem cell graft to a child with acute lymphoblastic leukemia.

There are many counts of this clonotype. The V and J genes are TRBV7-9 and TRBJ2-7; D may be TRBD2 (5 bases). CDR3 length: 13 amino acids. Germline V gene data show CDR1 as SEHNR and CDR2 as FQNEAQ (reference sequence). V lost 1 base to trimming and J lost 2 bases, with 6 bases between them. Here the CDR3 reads CASSLEGAYEQYF. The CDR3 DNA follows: TGTGCCAGCAGCTTAGAGGGAGCCTACGAGCAGTACTTC.

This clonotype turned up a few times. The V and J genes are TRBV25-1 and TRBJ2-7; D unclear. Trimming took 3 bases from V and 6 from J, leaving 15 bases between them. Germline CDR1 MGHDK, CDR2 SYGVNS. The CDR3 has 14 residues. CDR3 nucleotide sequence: TGTGCCAGCAGTGATGGCCATGGGTTTTCCGAGCAGTACTTC. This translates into CASSDGHGFSEQYF.

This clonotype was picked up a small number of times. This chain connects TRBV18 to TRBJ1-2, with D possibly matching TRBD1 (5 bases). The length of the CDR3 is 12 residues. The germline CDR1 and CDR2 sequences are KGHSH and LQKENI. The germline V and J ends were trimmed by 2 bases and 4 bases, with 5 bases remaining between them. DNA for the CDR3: TGTGCCAGCTCACCAGGGGCCTATGGCTACACCTTC. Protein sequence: CASSPGAYGYTF.

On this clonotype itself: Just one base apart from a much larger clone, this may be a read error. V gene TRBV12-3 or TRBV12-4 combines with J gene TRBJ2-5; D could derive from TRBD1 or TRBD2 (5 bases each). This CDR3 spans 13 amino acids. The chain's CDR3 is CACSLPGTETQYF. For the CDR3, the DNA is TGTGCCTGCAGTCTACCCGGGACGGAGACCCAGTACTTC.

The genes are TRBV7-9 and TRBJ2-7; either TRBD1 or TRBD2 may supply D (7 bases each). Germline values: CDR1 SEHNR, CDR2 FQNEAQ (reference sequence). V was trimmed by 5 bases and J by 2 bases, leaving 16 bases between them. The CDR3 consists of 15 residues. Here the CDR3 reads CASSPQGGQPYEQYF. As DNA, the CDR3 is TGTGCCAGCAGCCCGCAGGGGGGGCAGCCCTACGAGCAGTACTTC.

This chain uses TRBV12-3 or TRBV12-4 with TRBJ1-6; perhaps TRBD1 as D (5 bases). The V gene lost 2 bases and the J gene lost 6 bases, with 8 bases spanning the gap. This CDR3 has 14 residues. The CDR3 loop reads CASSLSGGNSPLHF. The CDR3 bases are TGTGCCAGCAGTTTATCTGGGGGTAATTCACCCCTCCACTTT.

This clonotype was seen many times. The CDR3 spells CASSYLSGQQNYGYTF. The CDR3, as DNA: TGTGCCAGCAGTTACCTGTCGGGACAGCAAAACTATGGCTACACCTTC. The chain couples TRBV6-5 to TRBJ1-2; 7 bases agree with TRBD1. With V trimmed by 2 bases and J by 2 bases, 8 bases remained unmatched. CDR3 length: 16 residues. Germline V lookup: CDR1 MNHEY, CDR2 SVGAGI.

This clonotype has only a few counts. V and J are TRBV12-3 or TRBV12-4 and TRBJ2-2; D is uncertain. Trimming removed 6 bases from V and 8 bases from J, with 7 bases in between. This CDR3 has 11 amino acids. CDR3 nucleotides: TGTGCCAGCAGACGAAGGGGGGAGCTGTTTTTT. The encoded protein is CASRRRGELFF.

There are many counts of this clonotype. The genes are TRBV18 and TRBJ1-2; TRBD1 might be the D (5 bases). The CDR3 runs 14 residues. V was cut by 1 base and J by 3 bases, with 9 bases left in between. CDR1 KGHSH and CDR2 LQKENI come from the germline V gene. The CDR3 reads CASSPQGQDYGYTF. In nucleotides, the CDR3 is TGTGCCAGCTCACCACAGGGGCAGGACTATGGCTACACCTTC.

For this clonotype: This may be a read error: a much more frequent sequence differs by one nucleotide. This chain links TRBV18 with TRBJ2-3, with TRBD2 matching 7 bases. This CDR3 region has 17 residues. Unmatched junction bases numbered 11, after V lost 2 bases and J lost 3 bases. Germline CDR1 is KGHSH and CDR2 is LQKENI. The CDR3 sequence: CASSPRRSGWYTDTQYF. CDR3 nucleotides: TGTGCCAGCTCACCAAGACGTAGCGGGTGGTATACAGATACGCAGTATTTT.

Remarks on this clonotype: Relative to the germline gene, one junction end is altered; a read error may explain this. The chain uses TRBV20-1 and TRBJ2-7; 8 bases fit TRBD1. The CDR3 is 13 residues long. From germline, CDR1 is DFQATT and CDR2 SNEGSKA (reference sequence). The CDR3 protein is CSAWTGSSYELYF. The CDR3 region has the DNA TGCAGTGCTTGGACAGGGAGCTCCTACGAGCTGTACTTC.

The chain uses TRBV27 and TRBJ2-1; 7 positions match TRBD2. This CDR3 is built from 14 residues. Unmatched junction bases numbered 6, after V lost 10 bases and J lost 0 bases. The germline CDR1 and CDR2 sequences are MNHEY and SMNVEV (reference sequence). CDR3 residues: CAIKRGSSYNEQFF. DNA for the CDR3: TGTGCCATCAAGCGGGGTTCCTCCTACAATGAGCAGTTCTTC.

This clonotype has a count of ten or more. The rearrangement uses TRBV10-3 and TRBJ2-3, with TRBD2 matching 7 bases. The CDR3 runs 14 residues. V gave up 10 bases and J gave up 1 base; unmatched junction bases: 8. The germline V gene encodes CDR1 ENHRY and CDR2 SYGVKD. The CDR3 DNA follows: TGTGCCACCCAAAGCGGGGTTGGCACAGATACGCAGTATTTT. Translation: CATQSGVGTDTQYF.

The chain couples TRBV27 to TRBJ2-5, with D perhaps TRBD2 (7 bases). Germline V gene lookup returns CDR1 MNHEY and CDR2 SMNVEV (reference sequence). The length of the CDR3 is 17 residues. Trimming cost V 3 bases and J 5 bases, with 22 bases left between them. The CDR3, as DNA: TGTGCCAGCAGTTTTCGGGCGGGCGGGGGCCACCGGGAGACCCAGTACTTC. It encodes CASSFRAGGGHRETQYF.